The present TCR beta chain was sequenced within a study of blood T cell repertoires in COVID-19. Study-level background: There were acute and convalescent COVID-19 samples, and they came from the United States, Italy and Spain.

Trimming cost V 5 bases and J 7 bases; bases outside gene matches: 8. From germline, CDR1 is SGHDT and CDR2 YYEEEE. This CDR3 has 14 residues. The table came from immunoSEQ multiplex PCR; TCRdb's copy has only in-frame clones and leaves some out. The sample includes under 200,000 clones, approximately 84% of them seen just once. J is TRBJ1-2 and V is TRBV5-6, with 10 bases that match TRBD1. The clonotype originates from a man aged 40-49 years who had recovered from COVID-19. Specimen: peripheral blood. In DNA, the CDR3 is TGTGCCAGCAGATCGGACAGGGGGGCCTCTGGCTACACCTTC. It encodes CASRSDRGASGYTF.